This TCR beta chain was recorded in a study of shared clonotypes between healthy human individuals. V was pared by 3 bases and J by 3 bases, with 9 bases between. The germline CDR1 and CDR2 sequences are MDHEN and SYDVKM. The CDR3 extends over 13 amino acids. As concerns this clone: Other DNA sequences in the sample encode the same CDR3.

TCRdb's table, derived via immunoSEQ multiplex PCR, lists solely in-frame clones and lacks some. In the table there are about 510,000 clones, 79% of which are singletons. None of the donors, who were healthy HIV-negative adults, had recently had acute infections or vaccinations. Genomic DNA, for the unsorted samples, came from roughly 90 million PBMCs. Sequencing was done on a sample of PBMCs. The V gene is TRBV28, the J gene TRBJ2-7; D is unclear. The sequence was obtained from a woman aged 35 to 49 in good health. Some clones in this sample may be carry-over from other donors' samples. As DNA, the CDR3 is TGTGCCAGCAGTTTTTTGGGCAGCTACGAGCAGTACTTC. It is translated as CASSFLGSYEQYF.